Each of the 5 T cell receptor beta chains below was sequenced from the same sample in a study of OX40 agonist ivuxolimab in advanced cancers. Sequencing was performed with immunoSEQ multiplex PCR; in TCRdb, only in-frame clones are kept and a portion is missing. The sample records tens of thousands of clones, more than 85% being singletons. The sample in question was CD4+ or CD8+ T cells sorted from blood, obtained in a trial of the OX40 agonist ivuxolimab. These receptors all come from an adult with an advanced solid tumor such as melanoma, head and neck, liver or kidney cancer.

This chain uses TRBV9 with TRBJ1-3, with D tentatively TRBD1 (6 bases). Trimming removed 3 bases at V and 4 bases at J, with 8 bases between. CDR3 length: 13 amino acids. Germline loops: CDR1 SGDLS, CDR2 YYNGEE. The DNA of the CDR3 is TGTGCCAGCAGCGCGGGGGCGGGAAACACCATATATTTT. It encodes CASSAGAGNTIYF.

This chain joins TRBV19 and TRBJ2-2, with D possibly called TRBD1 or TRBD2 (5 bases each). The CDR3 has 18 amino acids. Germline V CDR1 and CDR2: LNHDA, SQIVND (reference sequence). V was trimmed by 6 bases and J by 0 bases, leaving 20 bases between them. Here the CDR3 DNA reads TGTGCCAGTAGGTTGATCGGACCGGGGCCCGCGAACACCGGGGAGCTGTTTTTT. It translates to CASRLIGPGPANTGELFF.

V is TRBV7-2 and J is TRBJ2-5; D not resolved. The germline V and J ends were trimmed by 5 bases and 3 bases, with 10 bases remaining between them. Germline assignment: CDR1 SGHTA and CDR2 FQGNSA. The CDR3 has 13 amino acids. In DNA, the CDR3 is TGTGCCAGCAGCCAGCCACCTGAAGAGACCCAGTACTTC. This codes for CASSQPPEETQYF.

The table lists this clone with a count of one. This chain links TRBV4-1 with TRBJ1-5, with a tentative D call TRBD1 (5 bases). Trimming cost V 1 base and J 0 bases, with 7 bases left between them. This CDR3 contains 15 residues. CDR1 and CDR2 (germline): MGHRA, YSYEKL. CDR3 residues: CASSQVTASNQPQHF. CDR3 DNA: TGCGCCAGCAGCCAAGTGACAGCTAGCAATCAGCCCCAGCATTTT.

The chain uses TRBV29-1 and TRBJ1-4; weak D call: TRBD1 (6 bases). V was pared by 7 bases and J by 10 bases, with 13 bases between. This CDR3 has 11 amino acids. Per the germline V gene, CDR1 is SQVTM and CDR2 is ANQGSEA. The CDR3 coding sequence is TGCAGCGCCGCAGGGGACGGAAAACTGTTTTTT. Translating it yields CSAAGDGKLFF.